The clone carrying this TCR beta chain was seen a single time. This specimen belongs to a study of OX40 agonist ivuxolimab in advanced cancers. Turning to the study itself: Partial responses occurred in Three dose-escalation patients, one with hepatocellular carcinoma and two with cutaneous melanoma.

The CDR3 has 13 amino acids. Germline CDR1 reads LNHDA; CDR2 reads SQIVND (reference sequence). Deletions cut 4 bases from V and 3 bases from J, with 7 bases between. Assay used: immunoSEQ multiplex PCR; TCRdb lists only in-frame clones, some missing. The table includes 30,000 or so clones, approximately 89% detected once. The sequence came from an adult with an advanced solid tumor such as melanoma, head and neck, liver or kidney cancer. This sample comprised CD4+ or CD8+ T cells sorted from blood, obtained in a trial of the OX40 agonist ivuxolimab. V is TRBV19 and J is TRBJ2-1, with D unresolved. CDR3 loop: CASSTSVYNEQFF. The CDR3 DNA follows: TGTGCCAGTAGTACCTCCGTCTACAATGAGCAGTTCTTC.